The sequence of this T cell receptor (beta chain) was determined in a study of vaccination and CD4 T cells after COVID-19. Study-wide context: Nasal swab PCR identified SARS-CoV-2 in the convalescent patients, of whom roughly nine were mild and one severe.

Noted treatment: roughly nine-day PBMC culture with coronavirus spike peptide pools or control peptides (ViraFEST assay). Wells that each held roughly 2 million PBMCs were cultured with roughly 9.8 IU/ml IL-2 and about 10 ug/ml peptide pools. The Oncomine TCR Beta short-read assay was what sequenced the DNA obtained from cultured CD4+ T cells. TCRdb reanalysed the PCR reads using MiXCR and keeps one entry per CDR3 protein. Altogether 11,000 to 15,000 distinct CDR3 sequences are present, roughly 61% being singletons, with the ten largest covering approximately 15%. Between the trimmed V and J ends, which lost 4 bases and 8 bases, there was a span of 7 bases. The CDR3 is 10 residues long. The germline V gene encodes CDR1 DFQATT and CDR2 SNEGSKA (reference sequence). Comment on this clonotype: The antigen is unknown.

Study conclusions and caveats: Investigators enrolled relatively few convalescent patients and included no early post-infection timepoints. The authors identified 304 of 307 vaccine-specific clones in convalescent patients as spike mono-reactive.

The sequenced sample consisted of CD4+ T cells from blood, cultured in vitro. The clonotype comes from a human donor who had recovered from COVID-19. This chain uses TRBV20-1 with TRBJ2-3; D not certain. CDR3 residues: CSATWGTQYF. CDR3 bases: TGCAGTGCTACGTGGGGTACGCAGTATTTT.